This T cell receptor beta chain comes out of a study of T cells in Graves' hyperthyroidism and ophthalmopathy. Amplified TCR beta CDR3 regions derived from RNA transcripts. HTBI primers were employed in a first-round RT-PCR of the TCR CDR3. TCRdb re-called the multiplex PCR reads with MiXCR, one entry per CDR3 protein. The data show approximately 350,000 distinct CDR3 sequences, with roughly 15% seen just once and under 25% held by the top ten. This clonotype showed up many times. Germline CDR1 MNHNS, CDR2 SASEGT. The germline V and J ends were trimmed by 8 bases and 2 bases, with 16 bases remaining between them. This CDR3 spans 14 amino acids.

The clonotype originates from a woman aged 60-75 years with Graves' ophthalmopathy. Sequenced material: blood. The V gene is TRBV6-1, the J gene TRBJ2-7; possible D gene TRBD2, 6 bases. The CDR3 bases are TGTGCCAGCTCCCAGCGGGCAGTGACCTACGAGCAGTACTTC. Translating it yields CASSQRAVTYEQYF.